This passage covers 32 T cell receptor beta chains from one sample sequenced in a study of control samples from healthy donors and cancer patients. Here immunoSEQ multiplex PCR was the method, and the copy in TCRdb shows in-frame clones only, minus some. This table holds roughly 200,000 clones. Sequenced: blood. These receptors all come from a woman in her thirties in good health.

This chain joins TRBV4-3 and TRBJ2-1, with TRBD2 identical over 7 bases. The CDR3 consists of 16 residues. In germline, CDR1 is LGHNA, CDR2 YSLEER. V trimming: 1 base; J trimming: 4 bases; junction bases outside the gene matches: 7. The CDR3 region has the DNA TGCGCCAGCAGCCAAGTATCCGCGGGGGAATACAATGAGCAGTTCTTC. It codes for CASSQVSAGEYNEQFF.

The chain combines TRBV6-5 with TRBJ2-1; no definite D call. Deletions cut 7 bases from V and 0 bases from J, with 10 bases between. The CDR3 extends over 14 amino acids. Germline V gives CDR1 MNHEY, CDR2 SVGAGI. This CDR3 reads CASNLGSSYNEQFF. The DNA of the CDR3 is TGTGCCAGCAACCTAGGAAGCTCCTACAATGAGCAGTTCTTC.

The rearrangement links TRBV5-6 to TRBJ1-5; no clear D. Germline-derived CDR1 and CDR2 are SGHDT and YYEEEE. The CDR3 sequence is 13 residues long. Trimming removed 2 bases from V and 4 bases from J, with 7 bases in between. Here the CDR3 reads CASSLSGNQPQHF. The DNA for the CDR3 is TGTGCCAGCAGCTTAAGTGGAAATCAGCCCCAGCATTTT.

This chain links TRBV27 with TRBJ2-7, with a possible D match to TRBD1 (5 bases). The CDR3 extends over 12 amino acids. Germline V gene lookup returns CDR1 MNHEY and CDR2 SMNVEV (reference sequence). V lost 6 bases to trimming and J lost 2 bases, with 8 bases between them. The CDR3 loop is CASRGLPYEQYF. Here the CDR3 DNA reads TGTGCCAGCAGGGGGCTCCCCTACGAGCAGTACTTC.

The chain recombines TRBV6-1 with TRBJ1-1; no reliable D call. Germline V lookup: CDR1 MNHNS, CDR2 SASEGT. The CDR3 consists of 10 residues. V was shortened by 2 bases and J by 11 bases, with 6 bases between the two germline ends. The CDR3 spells CASSELWAFF. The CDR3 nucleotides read TGTGCCAGCAGTGAATTGTGGGCTTTCTTT.

CDR3 loop: CASSYSRAGMNTEAFF. The CDR3, as DNA: TGTGCCAGCAGTTACTCAAGGGCGGGGATGAACACTGAAGCTTTCTTT. The genes are TRBV6-2 or TRBV6-3 and TRBJ1-1; D remains unclear. CDR3 length: 16 amino acids. V was shortened by 0 bases and J by 0 bases, with 11 bases between the two germline ends. Germline V lookup: CDR1 MNHEY, CDR2 SVGEGT.

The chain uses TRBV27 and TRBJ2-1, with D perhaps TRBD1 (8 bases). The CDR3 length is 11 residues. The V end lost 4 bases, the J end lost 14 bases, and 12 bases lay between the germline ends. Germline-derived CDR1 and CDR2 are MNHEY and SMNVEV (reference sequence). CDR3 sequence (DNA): TGTGCCAGCAGTTCACAGGGGGGGAAGTTCTTC. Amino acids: CASSSQGGKFF.

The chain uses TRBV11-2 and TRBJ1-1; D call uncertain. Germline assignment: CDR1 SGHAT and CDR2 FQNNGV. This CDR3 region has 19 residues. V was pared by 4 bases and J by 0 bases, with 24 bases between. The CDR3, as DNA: TGTGCCAGCAGCTCTCGAGTTGATGGGCAGCCGTGGTTGAACACTGAAGCTTTCTTT. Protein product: CASSSRVDGQPWLNTEAFF.

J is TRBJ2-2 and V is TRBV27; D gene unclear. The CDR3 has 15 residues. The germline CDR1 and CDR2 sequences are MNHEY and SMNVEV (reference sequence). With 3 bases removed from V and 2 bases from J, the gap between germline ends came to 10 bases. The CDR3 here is CASSLKRANTGELFF. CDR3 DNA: TGTGCCAGCAGTTTGAAGCGAGCAAACACCGGGGAGCTGTTTTTT.

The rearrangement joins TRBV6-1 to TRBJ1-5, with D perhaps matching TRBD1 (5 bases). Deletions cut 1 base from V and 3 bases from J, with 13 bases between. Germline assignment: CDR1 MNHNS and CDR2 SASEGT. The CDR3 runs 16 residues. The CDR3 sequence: CASSEGSWGINQPQHF. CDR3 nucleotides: TGTGCCAGCAGTGAAGGTAGTTGGGGCATCAATCAGCCCCAGCATTTT.

This CDR3 reads CASSLGGGSYNSPLHF. CDR3 in DNA: TGCGCCAGCAGCTTGGGAGGGGGATCCTATAATTCACCCCTCCACTTT. The V call is TRBV5-1, the J call TRBJ1-6, with a tentative D call TRBD1 (6 bases). The V gene lost 0 bases and the J gene lost 1 base, with 8 bases spanning the gap. The germline V gene has CDR1 SGHRS and CDR2 YFSETQ. CDR3 length: 16 amino acids.

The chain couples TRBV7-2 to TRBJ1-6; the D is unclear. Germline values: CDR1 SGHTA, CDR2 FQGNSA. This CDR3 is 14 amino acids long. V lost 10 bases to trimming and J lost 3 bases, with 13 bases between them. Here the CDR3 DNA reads TGTGCCACCTACAGCGGCATCTATAATTCACCCCTCCACTTT. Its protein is CATYSGIYNSPLHF.

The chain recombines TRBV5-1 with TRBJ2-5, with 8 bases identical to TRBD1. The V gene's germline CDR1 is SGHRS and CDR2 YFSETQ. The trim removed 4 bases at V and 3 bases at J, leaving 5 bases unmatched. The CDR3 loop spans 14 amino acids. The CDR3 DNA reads TGCGCCAGCAGCCCCGGACAGGGAGAAGAGACCCAGTACTTC. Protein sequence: CASSPGQGEETQYF.

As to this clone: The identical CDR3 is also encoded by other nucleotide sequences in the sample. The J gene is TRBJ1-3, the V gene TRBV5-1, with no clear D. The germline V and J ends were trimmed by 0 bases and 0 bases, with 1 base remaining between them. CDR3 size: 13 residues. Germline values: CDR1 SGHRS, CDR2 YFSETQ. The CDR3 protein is CASSLGSGNTIYF. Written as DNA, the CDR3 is TGCGCCAGCAGCTTGGGCTCTGGAAACACCATATATTTT.

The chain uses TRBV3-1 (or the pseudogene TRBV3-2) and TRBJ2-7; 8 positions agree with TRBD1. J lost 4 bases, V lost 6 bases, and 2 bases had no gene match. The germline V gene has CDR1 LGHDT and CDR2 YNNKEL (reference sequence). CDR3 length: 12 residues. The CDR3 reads CASRYRGYEQYF. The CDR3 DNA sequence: TGTGCCAGCAGGTACAGGGGGTACGAGCAGTACTTC.

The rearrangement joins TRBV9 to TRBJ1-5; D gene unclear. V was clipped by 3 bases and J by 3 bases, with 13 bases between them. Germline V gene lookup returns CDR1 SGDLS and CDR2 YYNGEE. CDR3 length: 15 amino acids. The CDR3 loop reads CASSASDGFNQPQHF. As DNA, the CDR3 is TGTGCCAGCAGCGCCTCCGACGGATTCAATCAGCCCCAGCATTTT.

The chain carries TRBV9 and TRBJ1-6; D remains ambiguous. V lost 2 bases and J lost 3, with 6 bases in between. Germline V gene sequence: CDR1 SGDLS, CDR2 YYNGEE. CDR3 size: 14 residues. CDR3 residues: CASSVDGYNSPLHF. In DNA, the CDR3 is TGTGCCAGCAGCGTCGACGGCTATAATTCACCCCTCCACTTT. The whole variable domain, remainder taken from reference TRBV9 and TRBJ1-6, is DSGVTQTPKHLITATGQRVTLRCSPRSGDLSVYWYQQSLDQGLQFLIQYYNGEERAKGNILERFSAQQFPDLHSELNLSSLELGDSALYFCASSVDGYNSPLHFGNGTRLTVT.

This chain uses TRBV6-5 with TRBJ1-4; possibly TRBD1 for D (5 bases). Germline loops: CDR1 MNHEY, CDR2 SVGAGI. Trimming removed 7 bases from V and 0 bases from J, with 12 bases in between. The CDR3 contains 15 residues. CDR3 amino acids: CASTGGVSTNEKLFF. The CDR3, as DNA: TGTGCCAGCACGGGGGGGGTGTCAACTAATGAAAAACTGTTTTTT.

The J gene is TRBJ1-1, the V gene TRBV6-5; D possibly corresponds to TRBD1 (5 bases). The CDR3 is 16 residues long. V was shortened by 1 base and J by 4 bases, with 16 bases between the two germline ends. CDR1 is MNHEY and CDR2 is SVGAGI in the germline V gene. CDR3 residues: CASSYYGGPGTTEAFF. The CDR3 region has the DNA TGTGCCAGCAGTTACTACGGGGGACCAGGGACCACTGAAGCTTTCTTT.

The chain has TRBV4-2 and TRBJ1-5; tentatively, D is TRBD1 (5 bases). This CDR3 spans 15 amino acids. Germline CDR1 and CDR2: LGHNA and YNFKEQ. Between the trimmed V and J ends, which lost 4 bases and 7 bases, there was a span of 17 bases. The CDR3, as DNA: TGTGCCAGCAGCCCCCAACCCCAGGGAGGGCAGCCCCAGCATTTT. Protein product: CASSPQPQGGQPQHF.

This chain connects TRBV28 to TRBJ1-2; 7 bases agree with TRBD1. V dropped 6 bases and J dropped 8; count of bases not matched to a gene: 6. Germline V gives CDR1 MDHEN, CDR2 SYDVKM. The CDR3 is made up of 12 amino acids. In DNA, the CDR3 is TGTGCCAGCAGCGACGGGACAGCGGGCTACACCTTC. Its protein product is CASSDGTAGYTF.

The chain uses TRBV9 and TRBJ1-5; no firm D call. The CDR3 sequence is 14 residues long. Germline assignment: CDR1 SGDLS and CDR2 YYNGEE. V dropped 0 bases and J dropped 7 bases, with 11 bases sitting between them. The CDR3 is CASSVGAEGQPQHF. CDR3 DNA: TGTGCCAGCAGCGTAGGGGCCGAGGGCCAGCCCCAGCATTTT.

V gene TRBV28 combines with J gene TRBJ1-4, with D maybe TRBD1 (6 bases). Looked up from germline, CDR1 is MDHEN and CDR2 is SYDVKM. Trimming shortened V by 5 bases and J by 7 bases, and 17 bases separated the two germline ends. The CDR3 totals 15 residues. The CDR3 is CASSPAGGAGEKLFF. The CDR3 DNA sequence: TGTGCCAGCAGTCCCGCTGGGGGGGCCGGTGAAAAACTGTTTTTT.

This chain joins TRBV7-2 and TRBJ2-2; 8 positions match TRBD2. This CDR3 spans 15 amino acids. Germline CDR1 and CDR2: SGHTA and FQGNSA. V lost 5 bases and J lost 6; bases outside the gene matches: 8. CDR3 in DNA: TGTGCCAGCAGCCGGCGGACTAGCACCCCCGGGGAGCTGTTTTTT. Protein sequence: CASSRRTSTPGELFF.

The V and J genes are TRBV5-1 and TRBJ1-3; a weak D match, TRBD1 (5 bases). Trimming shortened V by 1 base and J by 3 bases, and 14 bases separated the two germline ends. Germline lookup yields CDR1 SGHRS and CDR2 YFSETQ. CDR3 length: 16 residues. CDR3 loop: CASSLSLGRLGNTIYF. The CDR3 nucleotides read TGCGCCAGCAGCTTGAGTCTGGGGCGCCTTGGAAACACCATATATTTT.

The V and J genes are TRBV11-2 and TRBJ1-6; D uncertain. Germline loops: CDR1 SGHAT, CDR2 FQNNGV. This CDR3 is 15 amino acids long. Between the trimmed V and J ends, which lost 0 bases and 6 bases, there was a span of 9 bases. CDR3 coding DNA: TGTGCCAGCAGCTTAGAACGTGGGTCTAATTCACCCCTCCACTTT. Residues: CASSLERGSNSPLHF.

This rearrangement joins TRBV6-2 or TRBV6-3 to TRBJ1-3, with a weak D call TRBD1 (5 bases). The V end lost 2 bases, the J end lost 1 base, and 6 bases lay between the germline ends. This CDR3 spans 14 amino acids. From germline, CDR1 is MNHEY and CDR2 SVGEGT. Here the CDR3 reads CASSYGGSGNTIYF. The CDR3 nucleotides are TGTGCCAGCAGTTACGGGGGATCTGGAAACACCATATATTTT.

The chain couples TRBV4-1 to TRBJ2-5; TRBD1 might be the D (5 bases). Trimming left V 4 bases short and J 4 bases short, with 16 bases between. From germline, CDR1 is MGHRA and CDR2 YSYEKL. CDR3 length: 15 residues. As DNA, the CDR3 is TGCGCCAGCAGCCCCCTTGGACGACAGCGAGAGACCCAGTACTTC. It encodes CASSPLGRQRETQYF.

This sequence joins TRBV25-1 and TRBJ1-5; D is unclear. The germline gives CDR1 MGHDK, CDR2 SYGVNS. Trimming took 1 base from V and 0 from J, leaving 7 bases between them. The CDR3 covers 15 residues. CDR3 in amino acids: CASSESEYSNQPQHF. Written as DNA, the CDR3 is TGTGCCAGCAGTGAATCGGAGTATAGCAATCAGCCCCAGCATTTT.

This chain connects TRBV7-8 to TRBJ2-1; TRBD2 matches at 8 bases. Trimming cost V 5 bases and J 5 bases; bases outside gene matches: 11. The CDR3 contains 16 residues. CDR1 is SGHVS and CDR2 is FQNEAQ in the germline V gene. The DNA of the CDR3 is TGTGCCAGCAGCCTACCTCGGGGGGGCTGCCACAATGAGCAGTTCTTC. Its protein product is CASSLPRGGCHNEQFF.

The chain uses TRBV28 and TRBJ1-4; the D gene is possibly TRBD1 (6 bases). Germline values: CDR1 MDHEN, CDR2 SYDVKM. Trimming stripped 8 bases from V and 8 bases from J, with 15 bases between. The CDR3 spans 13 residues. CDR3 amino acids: CASGRTQGEKLFF. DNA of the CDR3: TGTGCCAGCGGTCGGACCCAGGGGGAAAAACTGTTTTTT.

CDR3 bases: TGTGCCACCAGTGAGGGGTCCCGAGATACGCAGTATTTT. It translates to CATSEGSRDTQYF. The J gene is TRBJ2-3, the V gene TRBV24-1, with no clear D. The CDR3 contains 13 residues. Germline V gene data show CDR1 as KGHDR and CDR2 as SFDVKD. Deletions cut 4 bases from V and 5 bases from J, with 9 bases between.